The clone carrying this T cell receptor beta chain was seen a handful of times. This sample is drawn from a study of T cell repertoires in ileal Crohn's disease. Background on the study: Operated complications were stricturing disease (around 60%) and penetrating disease (about 39%).

The CDR3 covers 15 residues. Deletions cut 2 bases from V and 6 bases from J, with 13 bases between. Germline V gene data show CDR1 as MNHEY and CDR2 as SMNVEV (reference sequence). Some clones are missing from TCRdb's copy, which holds only in-frame ones; the method was immunoSEQ multiplex PCR. Among about 4,000 clones listed, less than 80% were seen once. Time point specified: inflamed ileum from the surgical specimen. Adults with ileal or ileocolonic Crohn's disease and an indication for resection were eligible. V and J are TRBV27 and TRBJ2-2; D gene uncertain. The clonotype originates from an adult with Crohn's disease. The sample comprised ileal tissue. The CDR3 reads CASSLMFGFSGELFF. As DNA, the CDR3 is TGTGCCAGCAGTTTAATGTTTGGTTTTTCCGGGGAGCTGTTTTTT.